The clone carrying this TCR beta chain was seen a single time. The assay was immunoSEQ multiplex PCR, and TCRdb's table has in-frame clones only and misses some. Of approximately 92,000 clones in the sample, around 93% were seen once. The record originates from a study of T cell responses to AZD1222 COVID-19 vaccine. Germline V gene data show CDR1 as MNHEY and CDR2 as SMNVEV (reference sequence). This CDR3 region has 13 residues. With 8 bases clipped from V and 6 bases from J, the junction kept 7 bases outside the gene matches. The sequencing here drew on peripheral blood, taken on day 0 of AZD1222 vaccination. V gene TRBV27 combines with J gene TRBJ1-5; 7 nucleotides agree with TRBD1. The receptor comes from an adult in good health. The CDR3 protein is CASAWDSVQPQHF. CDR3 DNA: TGTGCCAGCGCATGGGACAGTGTTCAGCCCCAGCATTTT.